The 25 T cell receptor beta chains reported below all come from one sample, sequenced in a study of control samples from healthy donors and cancer patients. Assay: immunoSEQ multiplex PCR; the TCRdb copy retains only in-frame clones and omits some. The sample shows around 130,000 clones, about 91% of them seen only once. Sequencing input: blood. The receptors were gathered from a man between 18 and 35 years old in good health.

This chain links TRBV9 with TRBJ1-5; D might be TRBD1 (6 bases). Germline values: CDR1 SGDLS, CDR2 YYNGEE. This CDR3 comprises 15 residues. V was trimmed by 4 bases and J by 2 bases, leaving 13 bases between them. CDR3 sequence (DNA): TGTGCCAGCAGCCCTGGGTACAGGGGCAATCAGCCCCAGCATTTT. Translated: CASSPGYRGNQPQHF.

The V gene is TRBV27, the J gene TRBJ2-3; D perhaps matches TRBD1 (5 bases). The CDR3 has 15 residues. The germline gives CDR1 MNHEY, CDR2 SMNVEV (reference sequence). The germline V and J ends were trimmed by 5 bases and 0 bases, with 12 bases remaining between them. The CDR3 region has the DNA TGTGCCAGCAGTCGATCGACAGCGAGCACAGATACGCAGTATTTT. It encodes CASSRSTASTDTQYF.

This clone came up once. The V and J genes are TRBV5-1 and TRBJ1-4, with no clear D. The V end lost 0 bases, the J end lost 2 bases, and 8 bases lay between the germline ends. The germline V gene has CDR1 SGHRS and CDR2 YFSETQ. The CDR3 is 15 residues long. CDR3 DNA sequence: TGCGCCAGCAGCTTGGGAGGGTTGACTAATGAAAAACTGTTTTTT. Its protein product is CASSLGGLTNEKLFF.

This sequence joins TRBV2 and TRBJ2-7, with 9 bases aligning to TRBD1. This CDR3 region has 14 residues. Germline V gene sequence: CDR1 SNHLY, CDR2 FYNNEI. With V trimmed by 6 bases and J by 1 base, 4 bases remained unmatched. In DNA, the CDR3 is TGTGCCAGCAGGGACAGGGGAGCATCCTACGAGCAGTACTTC. Encoded protein: CASRDRGASYEQYF.

V is TRBV19 and J is TRBJ1-1, with no clear D. Germline loops: CDR1 LNHDA, CDR2 SQIVND (reference sequence). The CDR3 totals 14 residues. Trimming removed 1 base from V and 4 bases from J, with 10 bases in between. For the CDR3, the DNA is TGTGCCAGTAGTATAGTGCCGGGCTTCACTGAAGCTTTCTTT. Translation gives CASSIVPGFTEAFF.

The gene calls are TRBV11-1 and TRBJ2-1; a weak D match, TRBD1 (5 bases). The germline V and J ends were trimmed by 7 bases and 5 bases, with 9 bases remaining between them. The CDR3 runs to 12 residues. Germline CDR1 and CDR2: SGHAT and FQDESV (reference sequence). Here the CDR3 DNA reads TGTGCCAGCATTGGGGCTCACAATGAGCAGTTCTTC. Translated: CASIGAHNEQFF.

The chain carries TRBV13 and TRBJ2-5, with TRBD1 identical over 9 bases. The V gene's germline CDR1 is PRHDT and CDR2 FYEKMQ (reference sequence). V lost 5 bases and J lost 5; bases outside the gene matches: 6. The CDR3 runs 14 residues. The CDR3 nucleotides read TGTGCCAGCAGCCCTGCGGGACAGGGTGAGACCCAGTACTTC. Translated, it gives CASSPAGQGETQYF.

In the case of this clone: A junction end diverges from the germline sequence, so it may reflect a read error. J is TRBJ1-4 and V is TRBV19; 10 bases agree with TRBD1. The germline gives CDR1 LNHDA, CDR2 SQIVND (reference sequence). CDR3 length: 17 amino acids. The CDR3, as DNA: TGTGCCAGTAGTCTAGACAGGGGGCGCGGGATCAGTGAAAAACTGTTTTTT. Residues: CASSLDRGRGISEKLFF.

This clone was seen only once. The V gene is TRBV4-1, the J gene TRBJ1-3; 7 positions agree with TRBD1. Germline CDR1 reads MGHRA; CDR2 reads YSYEKL. V was clipped by 2 bases and J by 3 bases; unmatched bases: 10. The CDR3 totals 17 residues. The CDR3 loop is CASSQPLGRGHGNTIYF. The CDR3 nucleotides read TGCGCCAGCAGCCAACCCCTGGGGAGGGGGCATGGAAACACCATATATTTT.

This chain uses TRBV9 with TRBJ2-3; TRBD2 agrees at 8 bases. Germline V gives CDR1 SGDLS, CDR2 YYNGEE. The CDR3 is made up of 16 amino acids. V shed 4 bases and J 0 bases; nucleotides not matched to a gene: 7. The CDR3 loop is CASSLNSGVSTDTQYF. In DNA form, the CDR3 reads TGTGCCAGCAGCCTTAATAGCGGGGTGAGCACAGATACGCAGTATTTT.

This clone has just one count. This chain connects TRBV18 to TRBJ2-7, with 8 bases fitting TRBD1. The CDR3 is 15 residues long. V lost 4 bases to trimming and J lost 6 bases; unmatched junction nucleotides: 11. Germline V CDR1 and CDR2: KGHSH, LQKENI. The DNA for the CDR3 is TGTGCCAGCTCACAAACGGACAGGGCCATAGCCGAGCAGTACTTC. This codes for CASSQTDRAIAEQYF.

The chain combines TRBV30 with TRBJ2-2; TRBD2 agrees at 9 bases. CDR1 is GTSNPN and CDR2 is SVGIG in the germline V gene (reference sequence). J was trimmed by 4 bases and V by 7 bases; bases with no gene match: 7. The CDR3 is 14 residues long. CDR3 coding DNA: TGTGCCTCCCGGGGGCGGGGGGGCACCGGGGAGCTGTTTTTT. Residues: CASRGRGGTGELFF.

The rearrangement joins TRBV6-1 to TRBJ2-7, with TRBD1 identical over 7 bases. The germline V gene has CDR1 MNHNS and CDR2 SASEGT. The CDR3 covers 13 residues. V was pared by 3 bases and J by 2 bases, with 1 base of the junction left unmatched. The CDR3 region is CASSETGTYEQYF. CDR3 nucleotides: TGTGCCAGCAGTGAGACAGGGACCTACGAGCAGTACTTC.

The CDR3 here is CASTPDRYTEAFF. The CDR3 coding sequence is TGTGCCAGCACCCCGGACAGGTACACTGAAGCTTTCTTT. The chain links TRBV27 to TRBJ1-1; 7 nucleotides match TRBD1. Germline lookup yields CDR1 MNHEY and CDR2 SMNVEV (reference sequence). With V trimmed by 7 bases and J by 3 bases, 5 bases remained unmatched. The CDR3 has 13 amino acids.

This sequence joins TRBV9 and TRBJ1-2; the D gene is possibly TRBD1 (5 bases). This CDR3 is 14 amino acids long. Trimming shortened V by 0 bases and J by 6 bases, and 12 bases separated the two germline ends. From germline, CDR1 is SGDLS and CDR2 YYNGEE. CDR3: CASSVARLQDGYTF. As DNA, the CDR3 is TGTGCCAGCAGCGTAGCCAGGTTACAGGATGGCTACACCTTC.

V gene TRBV18 combines with J gene TRBJ1-1; D may be TRBD1 (6 bases). Germline-derived CDR1 and CDR2 are KGHSH and LQKENI. The CDR3 runs to 15 residues. The V end was cut by 3 bases, the J end by 2 bases, with 13 bases between. The CDR3 DNA sequence: TGTGCCAGCTCACCGGTCACAGGGCAAAACACTGAAGCTTTCTTT. This gives the protein CASSPVTGQNTEAFF.

The chain recombines TRBV18 with TRBJ1-1; TRBD1 aligns across 7 bases. The CDR3 is 14 residues long. Germline V gives CDR1 KGHSH, CDR2 LQKENI. The V segment lost 6 bases and the J segment 4 bases; nucleotides outside the gene matches: 8. CDR3: CASSSDRVATEAFF. The CDR3 nucleotides are TGTGCCAGCTCCTCTGACAGGGTTGCCACTGAAGCTTTCTTT.

The V call is TRBV27, the J call TRBJ1-5; D call uncertain. This CDR3 is 15 amino acids long. Germline loops: CDR1 MNHEY, CDR2 SMNVEV (reference sequence). V lost 6 bases, J lost 0 bases, and 12 bases lay in between. DNA for the CDR3: TGTGCCAGCAGACTCCGGGATCATAGCAATCAGCCCCAGCATTTT. It is translated as CASRLRDHSNQPQHF.

The V gene is TRBV4-1, the J gene TRBJ2-5; D call uncertain. CDR1 is MGHRA and CDR2 is YSYEKL in the germline V gene. Trimming pared 3 bases from V and 2 bases from J, leaving 4 bases between. The CDR3 runs 12 residues. CDR3 sequence reads: CASSQLQETQYF. CDR3 coding DNA: TGCGCCAGCAGCCAGCTACAAGAGACCCAGTACTTC.

V usage is TRBV12-3 or TRBV12-4 and J usage is TRBJ1-2; unclear D gene. V lost 5 bases and J lost 5, with 9 bases in between. The length of the CDR3 is 12 residues. The CDR3 loop reads CASSGSVYGYTF. CDR3 DNA: TGTGCCAGCAGTGGCAGCGTATATGGCTACACCTTC.

This rearrangement joins TRBV29-1 to TRBJ1-1; D might be TRBD1 (5 bases). This CDR3 has 13 residues. Germline CDR1 and CDR2: SQVTM and ANQGSEA. The CDR3 DNA reads as TGCAGGGTTCGGGGGAGTACGAACACTGAAGCTTTCTTT. Translation gives CRVRGSTNTEAFF. Filled out from reference TRBV29-1 and TRBJ1-1, the complete variable domain reads SAVISQKPSRDICQRGTSLTIQCQVDSQVTMMFWYRQQPGQSLTLIATANQGSEATYESGFVIDKFPISRPNLTFSTLTVSNMSPEDSSIYLCRVRGSTNTEAFFGQGTRLTVV.

V and J are TRBV7-9 and TRBJ1-6, with 7 bases identical to TRBD1. The germline gives CDR1 SEHNR, CDR2 FQNEAQ (reference sequence). CDR3 length equals 16 residues. V lost 5 bases to trimming and J lost 5 bases; unmatched junction nucleotides: 9. CDR3 protein: CASSRPTGRNNSPLHF. The DNA of the CDR3 is TGTGCCAGCAGCCGTCCGACAGGGAGGAATAATTCACCCCTCCACTTT.

V usage is TRBV6-5 and J usage is TRBJ2-7; D is possibly TRBD1 or TRBD2 (5 bases each). CDR1 MNHEY and CDR2 SVGAGI come from the germline V gene. There are 14 residues in the CDR3. Trimming cost V 0 bases and J 5 bases, with 11 bases left between them. This chain's CDR3 is CASSYSRGNDEQYF. Written as DNA, the CDR3 is TGTGCCAGCAGTTACTCGAGGGGTAACGACGAGCAGTACTTC.

The chain employs TRBV18 and TRBJ1-1, with D unclear. CDR3 size: 15 residues. Germline lookup yields CDR1 KGHSH and CDR2 LQKENI. Trimming cost V 0 bases and J 1 base, with 9 bases left between them. CDR3 protein: CASSPPRRENTEAFF. CDR3 coding DNA: TGTGCCAGCTCACCACCGCGGAGGGAGAACACTGAAGCTTTCTTT.

This chain joins TRBV2 and TRBJ1-1, with D tentatively TRBD1 (5 bases). The CDR3 consists of 15 residues. Germline CDR1 SNHLY, CDR2 FYNNEI. Trimming removed 1 base from V and 2 bases from J, with 11 bases in between. CDR3 loop: CASSEGRVINTEAFF. DNA for the CDR3: TGTGCCAGCAGTGAAGGCAGGGTCATCAACACTGAAGCTTTCTTT.